Given below is one T cell receptor (beta chain) in context. This clonotype was picked up many times. Its antigen target is currently unknown. No clone much larger than this one lies a single base away; base qualities are absent. This entry is derived from a study of blood T cells in healthy people across ages (dated by TCRdb to about 2015). General notes on the study: In model experiments, roughly one uniquely barcoded TCR beta cDNA molecule per two T cells was captured by template switching. The donors were divided into four age groups: young (average 16 years), middle-aged (roughly 42), aged (about 61) and long-lived (around 87). To avoid experimental bias, donors of different ages were distributed randomly across sequencing lanes. For two donors (one aged 18 to 30 and one aged 80 or older), the study analyzed two additional independent replicas of 1 million unique cDNA reads from the same blood draw. The study measured age-related changes in TCR beta repertoire diversity using deep sequencing normalized with unique cDNA molecular identifiers. Beyond this particular receptor, the publication reports: Observed TCR beta diversity per million T cells fell roughly linearly with age, and a significant reduction was already apparent by age roughly 40. Bulk unsorted PBMC profiling prevented conclusive comparison of naive and antigen-experienced compartments. The percentage of naive T cells measured by flow cytometry correlated strongly with observed TCR beta diversity. Because the CMV infection status of the donors was unknown, age-related changes in expanded clonotypes may potentially have been confounded. The long-lived group showed more naive CD4+ T cells, fewer expanded clones and increased TCR diversity than the aged group, suggesting age selection. Estimates of total diversity from one million sequenced T cells were regarded as lower bounds and underestimates.

Donors were approximately 42 systemically healthy Caucasian individuals from Russia aged roughly 6 to 90 years. Around 9.7 milliliters of peripheral blood were collected from each donor into EDTA-treated Vacutainer tubes. Ficoll-Paque density-gradient centrifugation was used to isolate PBMCs, with at least 7 million per sample. Total RNA was extracted from PBMCs with Trizol reagent, with at least 5.5 micrograms obtained per sample. For every donor, an aliquot of PBMCs went through flow cytometry to measure the percentages of naive CD45RAhigh/CD27high T cells. The method behind the library was 5' RACE. The instrument given in TCRdb is Illumina HiSeq 2500. A second roughly 6 to 12 cycle PCR used a sample-barcoded 5' primer and a J-beta primer mix. A template-switch 5' adaptor carrying 12 random nucleotides introduced a unique molecular identifier onto each TCR beta cDNA molecule. Each sample yielded at least 2.5 million CDR3-containing paired-end reads. All of the RNA was converted into first-strand cDNA using the Mint cDNA synthesis kit, with a TRBC-specific oligonucleotide serving as the primer. After uracil-DNA glycosylase treatment, a first 18-cycle PCR used universal primers M1SS and BC2_uni_R on all cDNA. The source study handled its data this way. Each sample was normalized by randomly selecting 1 million high-quality reads, each carrying a distinct molecular identifier. Instead of being binned into consensus sequences, reads with shared molecular identifiers were discarded. MiTCR, run with a Q25 quality threshold and the strictest error-elimination algorithm, handled CDR3 identification, clonotype clustering and error correction. A nonparametric unseen species model with Euler transformation was used to estimate a lower bound on total TCR beta diversity. TCRdb ran its own pipeline on the public reads, namely fastp trimming at Q25 and MiXCR clone calling, and kept in-frame beta chains. Identical CDR3 proteins give one entry, which carries the most common genes and DNA. TCRdb, not the original authors, processed these V and J calls. The sample records fewer than 750,000 distinct CDR3 sequences, over 40% of which are singletons. 13% of the sample rests with the top ten.

The junction carries 9 bases between V and J, which are trimmed by 4 bases and 2 bases respectively. Via the germline V gene, CDR1 is MDHEN and CDR2 SYDVKM. The CDR3 has 13 amino acids, counting the end cysteine and phenylalanine. Only CDR3 DNA remains: 39 bases, in frame from the first base. The sequence links TRBV28 to TRBJ2-7; a confident D gene designation cannot be given. This TCR was sampled from a woman older than 75 in good health. The sample comprised blood. Read as DNA, the sequence is TGTGCCAGCAGTTCCGGTCCCCCCTACGAGCAGTACTTC. It translates as CASSSGPPYEQYF.